These 19 T cell receptor beta chains share one sample of origin, sequenced in a study of PD-1 blockade in mismatch repair-deficient tumors. Profiling relied on immunoSEQ multiplex PCR, and the TCRdb table lists in-frame clones only, not all of them. The sample consists of around 40,000 clones, around 75% of them appearing once. The sequencing here drew on peripheral blood, taken 4 weeks after starting pembrolizumab. These receptors were taken from an adult with mismatch repair-deficient cancer.

This chain links TRBV6-5 with TRBJ2-7; tentative D call: TRBD2 (5 bases). Trimming removed 5 bases from V and 5 bases from J, with 13 bases in between. The germline V gene has CDR1 MNHEY and CDR2 SVGAGI. The CDR3 length is 13 residues. Here the CDR3 reads CASSAIEGDEQYF. In DNA form, the CDR3 reads TGTGCCAGCAGTGCCATTGAGGGAGACGAGCAGTACTTC.

The chain uses TRBV2 and TRBJ1-2; 7 positions match TRBD1. CDR3 length: 13 residues. Trimming cost V 4 bases and J 5 bases; bases outside gene matches: 4. CDR1 SNHLY and CDR2 FYNNEI come from the germline V gene. CDR3 bases: TGTGCCAGCAGTGCAGACAGGGCTTATGGCTACACCTTC. Translation: CASSADRAYGYTF.

The rearrangement joins TRBV29-1 to TRBJ1-2, with TRBD1 as a possible D gene (5 bases). V was cut by 3 bases and J by 7 bases, with 9 bases left in between. The germline V gene encodes CDR1 SQVTM and CDR2 ANQGSEA. The CDR3 sequence is 11 residues long. For the CDR3, the DNA is TGCAGCGTTGATGGGGACGGTGGCTACACCTTC. Translating it yields CSVDGDGGYTF.

The chain uses TRBV19 and TRBJ1-3; a possible D gene is TRBD1 (6 bases). Germline V gene lookup returns CDR1 LNHDA and CDR2 SQIVND (reference sequence). Trimming cost V 5 bases and J 0 bases, with 11 bases left between them. This CDR3 comprises 15 residues. This CDR3 is CASSQGGNSGNTIYF. The CDR3 DNA follows: TGTGCCAGTAGTCAAGGGGGAAACTCTGGAAACACCATATATTTT.

This chain connects TRBV7-9 to TRBJ2-7; the match to TRBD1 covers 7 bases. The CDR3 length is 17 residues. Germline lookup yields CDR1 SEHNR and CDR2 FQNEAQ (reference sequence). The V segment lost 6 bases and the J segment 1 base; nucleotides outside the gene matches: 15. CDR3 residues: CASSTNNQGQRSYEQYF. In nucleotides, the CDR3 is TGTGCCAGCAGTACTAACAACCAGGGACAGAGGTCCTACGAGCAGTACTTC.

The chain uses TRBV5-4 and TRBJ2-5; tentatively, D is TRBD1 (6 bases). The CDR3 contains 14 residues. Germline values: CDR1 SGHNT, CDR2 YYREEE (reference sequence). The V end lost 4 bases, the J end lost 5 bases, and 15 bases lay between the germline ends. CDR3 region: CASSPWGPGETQYF. In DNA form, the CDR3 reads TGTGCCAGCAGCCCCTGGGGGCCAGGGGAGACCCAGTACTTC.

In its sample, this clone was seen once. The genes are TRBV4-3 and TRBJ2-7, with 8 bases fitting TRBD1. The CDR3 runs to 17 residues. The J segment lost 5 bases and the V segment lost 3 bases, leaving 15 bases of the junction unmatched. From germline, CDR1 is LGHNA and CDR2 YSLEER. CDR3 loop: CASSQGAHRGLRNEQYF. The CDR3 DNA reads as TGCGCCAGCAGCCAGGGGGCTCACAGGGGGTTGAGAAACGAGCAGTACTTC.

The sample holds a few counts of this clone. This chain links TRBV6-1 with TRBJ2-7; D is ambiguous. V was shortened by 6 bases and J by 2 bases, with 14 bases between the two germline ends. The CDR3 runs to 14 residues. Looked up from germline, CDR1 is MNHNS and CDR2 is SASEGT. In DNA, the CDR3 is TGTGCCAGCAGACTGACTCGTGGGGCCTACGAGCAGTACTTC. Protein: CASRLTRGAYEQYF.

The V gene is TRBV4-2, the J gene TRBJ2-7, with 11 bases identical to TRBD1. V was pared by 0 bases and J by 5 bases, with 6 bases of the junction left unmatched. CDR1 is LGHNA and CDR2 is YNFKEQ in the germline V gene. The CDR3 covers 16 residues. The CDR3 nucleotides are TGTGCCAGCAGCCAAGATTCCGGGACAGGGGGAAACGAGCAGTACTTC. Residues: CASSQDSGTGGNEQYF.

This sequence joins TRBV27 and TRBJ2-2, with 8 bases identical to TRBD1. After removal of 5 bases from V and 5 bases from J, the junction contained 7 bases not matched to a gene. The CDR3 has 15 amino acids. CDR1 MNHEY and CDR2 SMNVEV come from the germline V gene (reference sequence). CDR3: CASSPRRTGTGELFF. The CDR3 bases are TGTGCCAGCAGTCCCCGAAGGACAGGGACCGGGGAGCTGTTTTTT.

Here the CDR3 DNA reads TGCAGCGTTGTTGGGAGCGGGTCCTCCTACGAGCAGTACTTC. It encodes CSVVGSGSSYEQYF. This chain links TRBV29-1 with TRBJ2-7, with a tentative D call TRBD2 (6 bases). Germline V gives CDR1 SQVTM, CDR2 ANQGSEA. The length of the CDR3 is 14 residues. The V end was cut by 4 bases, the J end by 0 bases, with 13 bases between.

The J gene is TRBJ1-3, the V gene TRBV2; a weak D match, TRBD1 (5 bases). The CDR3 has 15 amino acids. V was clipped by 6 bases and J by 4 bases, with 16 bases between them. From germline, CDR1 is SNHLY and CDR2 FYNNEI. The CDR3 DNA reads TGTGCCAGCAGCTTTAATAGGGGCTCCGGAAACACCATATATTTT. This gives the protein CASSFNRGSGNTIYF.

The chain is built from TRBV27 and TRBJ1-5; D is ambiguous. Trimming cost V 6 bases and J 4 bases, with 4 bases left between them. Germline assignment: CDR1 MNHEY and CDR2 SMNVEV (reference sequence). The CDR3 extends over 11 amino acids. CDR3 residues: CASRTNQPQHF. In DNA, the CDR3 is TGTGCCAGCAGGACTAATCAGCCCCAGCATTTT.

This sequence joins TRBV20-1 and TRBJ2-3, with D unresolved. Germline CDR1 DFQATT, CDR2 SNEGSKA (reference sequence). Trimming pared 2 bases from V and 6 bases from J, leaving 6 bases between. The CDR3 is made up of 11 amino acids. Here the CDR3 DNA reads TGCAGTGCTAGATTTTCGGATACGCAGTATTTT. Protein: CSARFSDTQYF.

The chain is built from TRBV19 and TRBJ2-7, with D tentatively TRBD1 (6 bases). This CDR3 contains 15 residues. The V end was cut by 3 bases, the J end by 2 bases, with 14 bases between. Germline CDR1 LNHDA, CDR2 SQIVND (reference sequence). Here the CDR3 DNA reads TGTGCCAGTAGTATCCGCCCAGGGGATCCCTACGAGCAGTACTTC. It yields the protein CASSIRPGDPYEQYF.

This clone has only a few counts. The chain has TRBV4-3 and TRBJ2-7; no definite D call. The length of the CDR3 is 12 residues. Germline V CDR1 and CDR2: LGHNA, YSLEER. The V end was cut by 1 base, the J end by 2 bases, with 3 bases between. In nucleotides, the CDR3 is TGCGCCAGCAGCCAAGGGCCCTACGAGCAGTACTTC. It yields the protein CASSQGPYEQYF.

This chain connects TRBV6-5 to TRBJ2-3; TRBD2 aligns across 7 bases. This CDR3 has 14 residues. Germline V gene lookup returns CDR1 MNHEY and CDR2 SVGAGI. The junction had 1 base not matched to a gene; V was cut back by 2 bases and J by 2 bases. The CDR3 loop reads CASSYGRATDTQYF. In DNA, the CDR3 is TGTGCCAGCAGTTACGGGAGGGCCACAGATACGCAGTATTTT.

CDR3 loop: CASSSTGRGTNEKLFF. The CDR3 nucleotides read TGTGCCAGCAGCTCGACAGGCAGAGGGACTAATGAAAAACTGTTTTTT. The chain employs TRBV5-4 and TRBJ1-4; TRBD1 is a possible D gene (6 bases). This CDR3 has 16 residues. In germline, CDR1 is SGHNT, CDR2 YYREEE (reference sequence). V lost 3 bases to trimming and J lost 2 bases, with 14 bases between them.

The rearrangement uses TRBV2 and TRBJ2-3; D is unresolved. The CDR3 runs 12 residues. Trimming removed 6 bases at V and 2 bases at J, with 6 bases between. CDR1 SNHLY and CDR2 FYNNEI come from the germline V gene. The CDR3 DNA sequence: TGTGCCAGCAGCCCAACCACAGATACGCAGTATTTT. Translation: CASSPTTDTQYF. Using reference TRBV2 and TRBJ2-3 for the parts outside the CDR3, the full variable domain is EPEVTQTPSHQVTQMGQEVILRCVPISNHLYFYWYRQILGQKVEFLVSFYNNEISEKSEIFDDQFSVERPDGSNFTLKIRSTKLEDSAMYFCASSPTTDTQYFGPGTRLTVL.